Below are 16 T cell receptor beta chains sequenced from a single sample in a study of blood T cell repertoires in COVID-19. Sequencing was performed with immunoSEQ multiplex PCR; in TCRdb, only in-frame clones are kept and a portion is missing. The table has 81,000 or so clones, roughly 88% seen once. Sequenced: peripheral blood. Source of these receptors: a man aged 50 or older with active COVID-19.

V gene TRBV5-6 combines with J gene TRBJ1-3, with D possibly being TRBD1 (6 bases). This CDR3 has 17 residues. Deletions cut 0 bases from V and 2 bases from J, with 15 bases between. The germline V gene encodes CDR1 SGHDT and CDR2 YYEEEE. The CDR3 DNA reads as TGTGCCAGCAGCTTGGAATTGGGGGACATTCCTGGAAACACCATATATTTT. Translated, it gives CASSLELGDIPGNTIYF.

The chain carries TRBV29-1 and TRBJ2-1; D might be TRBD1 (6 bases). V dropped 6 bases and J dropped 0 bases, with 9 bases sitting between them. Germline CDR1 is SQVTM and CDR2 is ANQGSEA. The CDR3 spans 13 residues. The DNA for the CDR3 is TGCAGCGTGCACAGGGACTCCTACAATGAGCAGTTCTTC. Its protein product is CSVHRDSYNEQFF.

This CDR3 is CASRESLAGGNTIYF. CDR3 coding DNA: TGTGCCAGTCGGGAAAGCTTAGCAGGAGGAAACACCATATATTTT. This rearrangement joins TRBV6-5 to TRBJ1-3; D is ambiguous. V dropped 9 bases and J dropped 4 bases, with 19 bases sitting between them. This CDR3 spans 15 amino acids. Germline-derived CDR1 and CDR2 are MNHEY and SVGAGI.

This clone was seen just once. The CDR3 spells CAWSRGGVGPPLHF. In DNA form, the CDR3 reads TGTGCCTGGAGCCGGGGGGGGGTTGGTCCACCCCTCCACTTT. The chain links TRBV30 to TRBJ1-6, with D perhaps matching TRBD1 (5 bases). In germline, CDR1 is GTSNPN, CDR2 SVGIG (reference sequence). The V end was cut by 3 bases, the J end by 11 bases, with 17 bases between. The CDR3 loop spans 14 amino acids.

The chain links TRBV6-5 to TRBJ1-4; 7 positions agree with TRBD1. Per the germline V gene, CDR1 is MNHEY and CDR2 is SVGAGI. J lost 7 bases, V lost 2 bases, and 4 bases had no gene match. The CDR3 is 14 residues long. The CDR3 is CASSYVAGGEKLFF. DNA for the CDR3: TGTGCCAGCAGTTACGTCGCAGGGGGTGAAAAACTGTTTTTT.

The chain combines TRBV6-5 with TRBJ2-7; 11 nucleotides line up with TRBD1. With V trimmed by 4 bases and J by 6 bases, 5 bases remained unmatched. Germline CDR1 and CDR2: MNHEY and SVGAGI. CDR3 length: 14 residues. CDR3 loop: CASSLGQGAREQYF. The CDR3 nucleotides read TGTGCCAGCAGTTTAGGACAGGGGGCACGCGAGCAGTACTTC.

This sequence joins TRBV5-4 and TRBJ2-7, with D tentatively TRBD1 (6 bases). Trimming cost V 0 bases and J 5 bases, with 12 bases left between them. Germline CDR1 SGHNT, CDR2 YYREEE (reference sequence). This CDR3 is built from 14 residues. CDR3 amino acids: CASSLVQGRNEQYF. In DNA form, the CDR3 reads TGTGCCAGCAGCTTGGTGCAGGGGCGCAACGAGCAGTACTTC.

The chain is built from TRBV5-1 and TRBJ2-5; 10 positions agree with TRBD2. The CDR3 length is 15 residues. Unmatched junction bases numbered 8, after V lost 7 bases and J lost 2 bases. In germline, CDR1 is SGHRS, CDR2 YFSETQ. CDR3 residues: CASCRAAGGQETQYF. The CDR3 DNA reads TGCGCCAGCTGCCGGGCAGCGGGAGGGCAAGAGACCCAGTACTTC.

The chain uses TRBV10-3 and TRBJ2-1; 8 bases line up with TRBD2. J gave up 0 bases and V 5 bases, and 6 bases lay outside the gene matches. CDR1 and CDR2 (germline): ENHRY, SYGVKD. There are 16 residues in the CDR3. This CDR3 is CAISLLADSSYNEQFF. The CDR3 region has the DNA TGTGCCATCAGTTTACTAGCGGACAGCTCCTACAATGAGCAGTTCTTC.

The chain employs TRBV6-2 or TRBV6-3 and TRBJ2-1; TRBD1 matches at 9 bases. V was clipped by 2 bases and J by 4 bases; unmatched bases: 6. Germline CDR1 MNHEY, CDR2 SVGEGT. The length of the CDR3 is 16 residues. In DNA, the CDR3 is TGTGCCAGCAGTTACACACAGGGGGCCAATTACAATGAGCAGTTCTTC. This gives the protein CASSYTQGANYNEQFF.

The chain couples TRBV19 to TRBJ1-1, with no clear D. Trimming shortened V by 6 bases and J by 1 base, and 9 bases separated the two germline ends. CDR1 and CDR2 (germline): LNHDA, SQIVND (reference sequence). The CDR3 is made up of 13 amino acids. The CDR3 bases are TGTGCCAGTAGCCGACTGAGGAACACTGAAGCTTTCTTT. It yields the protein CASSRLRNTEAFF.

The V gene is TRBV9, the J gene TRBJ2-1; TRBD1 matches 9 bases. The CDR3 totals 21 residues. The germline V gene encodes CDR1 SGDLS and CDR2 YYNGEE. V lost 1 base, J lost 0 bases, and 17 bases stayed unmatched. The CDR3 DNA follows: TGTGCCAGCAGCGTAAGACCCAAGGACAGGGGATCTTTCAGCTCCTACAATGAGCAGTTCTTC. It yields the protein CASSVRPKDRGSFSSYNEQFF.

This chain joins TRBV19 and TRBJ1-5; 8 positions match TRBD1. Per germline, CDR1 LNHDA and CDR2 SQIVND (reference sequence). This CDR3 is 15 amino acids long. V was clipped by 3 bases and J by 6 bases; unmatched bases: 7. DNA of the CDR3: TGTGCCAGTAGTATCGCAGGGGGCAGCGGTCAGCCCCAGCATTTT. It translates to CASSIAGGSGQPQHF. The complete variable domain, with remaining parts taken from reference TRBV19 and TRBJ1-5, reads DGGITQSPKYLFRKEGQNVTLSCEQNLNHDAMYWYRQDPGQGLRLIYYSQIVNDFQKGDIAEGYSVSREKKESFPLTVTSAQKNPTAFYLCASSIAGGSGQPQHFGDGTRLSIL.

V is TRBV6-6 and J is TRBJ2-7; 13 bases are shared with TRBD2. The ends lost 2 bases at V and 1 base at J; junction bases unmatched: 2. Germline V CDR1 and CDR2: MNHNY, SVGAGI (reference sequence). The CDR3 has 16 residues. In nucleotides, the CDR3 is TGTGCCAGCAGTTACGGGGGACTAGCGGGGTCCTACGAGCAGTACTTC. This gives the protein CASSYGGLAGSYEQYF.

This chain connects TRBV7-2 to TRBJ1-1; D may be TRBD1 (5 bases). The CDR3 length is 14 residues. Trimming removed 5 bases from V and 1 base from J, with 11 bases in between. CDR1 and CDR2 (germline): SGHTA, FQGNSA. The CDR3 region has the DNA TGTGCCAGCAGCATGGGTAGGGGGAACACTGAAGCTTTCTTT. Protein product: CASSMGRGNTEAFF.

This CDR3 reads CASSQGLGLAADTQYF. The CDR3 region has the DNA TGTGCCAGCAGCCAAGGTTTGGGACTAGCAGCCGATACGCAGTATTTT. The chain employs TRBV4-2 and TRBJ2-3, with 9 bases identical to TRBD2. Germline CDR1 and CDR2: LGHNA and YNFKEQ. The ends lost 1 base at V and 6 bases at J; junction bases unmatched: 8. The CDR3 has 16 amino acids.